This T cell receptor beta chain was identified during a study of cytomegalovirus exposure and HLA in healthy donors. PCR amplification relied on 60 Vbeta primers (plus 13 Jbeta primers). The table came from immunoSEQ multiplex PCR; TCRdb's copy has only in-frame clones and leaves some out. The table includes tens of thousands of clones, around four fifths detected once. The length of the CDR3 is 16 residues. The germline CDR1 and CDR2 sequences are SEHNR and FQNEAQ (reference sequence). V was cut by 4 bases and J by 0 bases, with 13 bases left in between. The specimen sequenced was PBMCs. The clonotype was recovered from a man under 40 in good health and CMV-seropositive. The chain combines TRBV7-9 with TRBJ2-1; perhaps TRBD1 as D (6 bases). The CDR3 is CASSSADRSSYNEQFF. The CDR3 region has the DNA TGTGCCAGCAGCTCCGCGGACAGAAGCTCCTACAATGAGCAGTTCTTC.